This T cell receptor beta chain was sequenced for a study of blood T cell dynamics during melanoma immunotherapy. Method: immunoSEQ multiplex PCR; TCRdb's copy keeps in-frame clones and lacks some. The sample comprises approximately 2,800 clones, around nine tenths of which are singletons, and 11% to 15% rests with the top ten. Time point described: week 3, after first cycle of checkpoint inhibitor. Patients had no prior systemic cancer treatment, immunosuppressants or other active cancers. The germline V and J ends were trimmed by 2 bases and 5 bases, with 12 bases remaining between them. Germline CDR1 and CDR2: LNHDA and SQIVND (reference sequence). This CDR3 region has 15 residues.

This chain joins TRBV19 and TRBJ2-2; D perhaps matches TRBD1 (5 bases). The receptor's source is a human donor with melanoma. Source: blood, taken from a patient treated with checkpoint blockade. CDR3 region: CASSITRARTGELFF. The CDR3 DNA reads TGTGCCAGTAGTATAACCAGGGCTAGAACCGGGGAGCTGTTTTTT.